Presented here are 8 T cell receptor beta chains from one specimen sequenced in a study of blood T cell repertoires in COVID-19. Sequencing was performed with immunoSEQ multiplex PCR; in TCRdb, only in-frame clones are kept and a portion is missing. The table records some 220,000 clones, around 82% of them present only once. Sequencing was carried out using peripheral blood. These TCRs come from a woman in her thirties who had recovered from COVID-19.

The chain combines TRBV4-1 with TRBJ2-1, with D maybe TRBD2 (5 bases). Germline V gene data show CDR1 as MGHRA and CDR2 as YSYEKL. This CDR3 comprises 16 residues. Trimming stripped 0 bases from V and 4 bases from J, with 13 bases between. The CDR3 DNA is TGCGCCAGCAGCCAAGATGGTGTAGGAGGATACAATGAGCAGTTCTTC. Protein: CASSQDGVGGYNEQFF.

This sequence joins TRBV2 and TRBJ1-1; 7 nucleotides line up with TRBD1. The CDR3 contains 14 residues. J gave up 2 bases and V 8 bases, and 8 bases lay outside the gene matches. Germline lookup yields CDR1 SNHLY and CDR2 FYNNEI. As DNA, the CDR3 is TGTGCCAGCTCAACAGGGGTAGGCAACACTGAAGCTTTCTTT. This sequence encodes CASSTGVGNTEAFF. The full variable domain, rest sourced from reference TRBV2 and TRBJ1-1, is EPEVTQTPSHQVTQMGQEVILRCVPISNHLYFYWYRQILGQKVEFLVSFYNNEISEKSEIFDDQFSVERPDGSNFTLKIRSTKLEDSAMYFCASSTGVGNTEAFFGQGTRLTVV.

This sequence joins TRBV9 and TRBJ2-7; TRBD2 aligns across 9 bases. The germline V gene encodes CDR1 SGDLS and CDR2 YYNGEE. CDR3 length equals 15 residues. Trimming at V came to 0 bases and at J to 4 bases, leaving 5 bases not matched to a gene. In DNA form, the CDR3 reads TGTGCCAGCAGCGTAGGTAGTAGCGGGAGTTACGAGCAGTACTTC. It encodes CASSVGSSGSYEQYF. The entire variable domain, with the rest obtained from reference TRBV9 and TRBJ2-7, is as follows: DSGVTQTPKHLITATGQRVTLRCSPRSGDLSVYWYQQSLDQGLQFLIQYYNGEERAKGNILERFSAQQFPDLHSELNLSSLELGDSALYFCASSVGSSGSYEQYFGPGTRLTVT.

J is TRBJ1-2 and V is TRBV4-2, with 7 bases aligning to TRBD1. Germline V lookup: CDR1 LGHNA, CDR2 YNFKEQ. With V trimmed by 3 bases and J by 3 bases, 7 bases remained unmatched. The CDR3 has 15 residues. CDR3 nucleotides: TGTGCCAGCAGCCAGGCCGACAGGGACGACTATGGCTACACCTTC. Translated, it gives CASSQADRDDYGYTF.

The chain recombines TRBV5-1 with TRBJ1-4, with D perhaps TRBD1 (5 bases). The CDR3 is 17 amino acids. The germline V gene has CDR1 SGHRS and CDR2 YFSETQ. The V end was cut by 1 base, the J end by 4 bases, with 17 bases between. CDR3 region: CASSLWGGTSGNEKLFF. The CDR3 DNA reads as TGCGCCAGCAGCTTGTGGGGGGGTACTTCTGGTAATGAAAAACTGTTTTTT.

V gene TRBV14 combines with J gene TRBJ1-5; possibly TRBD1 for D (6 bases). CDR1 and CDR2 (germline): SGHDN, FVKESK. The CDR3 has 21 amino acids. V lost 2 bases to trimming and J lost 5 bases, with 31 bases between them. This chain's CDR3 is CASSQRQRQAARAAGHQPQHF. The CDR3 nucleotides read TGTGCCAGCAGCCAACGGCAGAGACAGGCCGCTCGCGCCGCGGGCCATCAGCCCCAGCATTTT.

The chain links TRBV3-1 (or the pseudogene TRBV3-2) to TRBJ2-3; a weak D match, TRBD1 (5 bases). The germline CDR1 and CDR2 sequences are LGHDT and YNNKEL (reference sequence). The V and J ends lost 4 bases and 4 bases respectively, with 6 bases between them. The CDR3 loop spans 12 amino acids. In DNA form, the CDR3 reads TGTGCCAGCAGCCCGACAGCAGATACGCAGTATTTT. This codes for CASSPTADTQYF.

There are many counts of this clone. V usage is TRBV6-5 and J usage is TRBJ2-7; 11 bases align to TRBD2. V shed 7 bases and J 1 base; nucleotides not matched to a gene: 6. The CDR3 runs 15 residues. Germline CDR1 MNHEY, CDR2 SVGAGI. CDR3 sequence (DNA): TGTGCCAGCACCAGGGGGACTAGCGGTTCCTACGAGCAGTACTTC. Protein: CASTRGTSGSYEQYF.